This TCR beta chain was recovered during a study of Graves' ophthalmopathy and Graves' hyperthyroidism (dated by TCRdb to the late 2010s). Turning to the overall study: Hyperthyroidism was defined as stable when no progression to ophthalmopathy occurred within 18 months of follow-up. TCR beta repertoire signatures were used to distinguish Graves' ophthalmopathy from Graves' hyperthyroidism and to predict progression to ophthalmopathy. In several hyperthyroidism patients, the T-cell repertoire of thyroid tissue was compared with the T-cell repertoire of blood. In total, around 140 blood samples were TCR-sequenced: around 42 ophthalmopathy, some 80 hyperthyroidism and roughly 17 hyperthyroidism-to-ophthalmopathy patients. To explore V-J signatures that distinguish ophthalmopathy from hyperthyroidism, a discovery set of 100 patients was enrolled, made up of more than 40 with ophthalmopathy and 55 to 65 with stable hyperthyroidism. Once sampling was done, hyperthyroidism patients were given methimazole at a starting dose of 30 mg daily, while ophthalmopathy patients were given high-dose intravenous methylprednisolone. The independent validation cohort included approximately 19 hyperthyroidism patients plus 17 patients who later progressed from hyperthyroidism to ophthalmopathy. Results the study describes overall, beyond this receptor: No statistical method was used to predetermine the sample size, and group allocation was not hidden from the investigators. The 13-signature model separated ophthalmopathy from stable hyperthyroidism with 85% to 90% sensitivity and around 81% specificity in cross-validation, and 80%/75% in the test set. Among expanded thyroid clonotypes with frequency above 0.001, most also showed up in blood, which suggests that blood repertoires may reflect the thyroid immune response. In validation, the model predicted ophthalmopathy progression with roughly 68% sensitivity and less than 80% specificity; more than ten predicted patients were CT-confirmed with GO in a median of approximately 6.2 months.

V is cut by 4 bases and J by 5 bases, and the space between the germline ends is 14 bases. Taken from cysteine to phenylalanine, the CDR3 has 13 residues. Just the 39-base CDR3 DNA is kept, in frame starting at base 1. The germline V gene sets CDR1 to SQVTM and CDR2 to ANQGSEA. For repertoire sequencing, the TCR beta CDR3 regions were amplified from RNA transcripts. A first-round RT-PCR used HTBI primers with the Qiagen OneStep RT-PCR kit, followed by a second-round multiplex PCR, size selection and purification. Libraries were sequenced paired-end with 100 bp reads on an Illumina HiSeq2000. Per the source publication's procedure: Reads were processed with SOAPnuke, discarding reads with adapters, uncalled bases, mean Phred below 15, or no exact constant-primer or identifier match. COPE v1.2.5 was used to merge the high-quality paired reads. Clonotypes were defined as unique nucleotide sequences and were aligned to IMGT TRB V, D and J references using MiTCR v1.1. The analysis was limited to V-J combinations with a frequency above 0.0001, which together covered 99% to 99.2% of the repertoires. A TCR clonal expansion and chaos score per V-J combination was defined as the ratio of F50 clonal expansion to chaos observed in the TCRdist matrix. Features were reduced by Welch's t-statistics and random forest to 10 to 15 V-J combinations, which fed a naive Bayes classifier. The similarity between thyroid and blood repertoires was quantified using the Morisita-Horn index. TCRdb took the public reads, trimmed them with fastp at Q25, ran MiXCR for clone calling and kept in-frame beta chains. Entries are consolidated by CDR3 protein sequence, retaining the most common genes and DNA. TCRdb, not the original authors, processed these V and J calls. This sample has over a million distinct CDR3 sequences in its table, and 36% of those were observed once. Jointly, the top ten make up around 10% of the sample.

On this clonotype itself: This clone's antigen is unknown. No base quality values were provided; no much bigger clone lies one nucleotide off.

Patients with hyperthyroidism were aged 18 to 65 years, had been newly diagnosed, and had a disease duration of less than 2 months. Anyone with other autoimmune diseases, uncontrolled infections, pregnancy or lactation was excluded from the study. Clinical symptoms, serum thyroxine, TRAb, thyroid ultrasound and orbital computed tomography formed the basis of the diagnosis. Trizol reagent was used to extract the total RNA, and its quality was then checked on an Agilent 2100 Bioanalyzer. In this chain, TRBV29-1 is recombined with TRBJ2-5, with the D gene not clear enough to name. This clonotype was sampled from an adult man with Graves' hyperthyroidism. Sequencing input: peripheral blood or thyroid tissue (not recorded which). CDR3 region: CSVGQTYRETQYF. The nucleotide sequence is TGCAGCGTTGGACAAACCTATCGGGAGACCCAGTACTTC.